This T cell receptor (beta chain) was documented in a study of early T cells in non-severe SARS-CoV-2 infection. Regarding the study as a whole: Sequences matched to VDJdb favored anti-spike CD8 responses, while private and CD4 specificities were missed.

Germline CDR1 and CDR2: MNHEY and SVGEGT. Trimming took 8 bases from V and 5 from J; bases not matched to a gene: 4. The CDR3 loop spans 14 amino acids. Note on this clonotype: Its antigen is unknown.

Each CDR3 protein gets one entry after TCRdb re-called the 5' RACE reads with MiXCR. The data contain around 80,000 distinct CDR3 sequences, approximately 10% of them singletons. Here the sequenced sample was whole blood, taken at baseline. The source is an adult who was a healthcare worker with PCR-confirmed SARS-CoV-2 infection or an uninfected control (not recorded which). This chain uses TRBV6-2 or TRBV6-3 with TRBJ2-7; 15 nucleotides align to TRBD2. CDR3 amino acids: CASEGLAGGDEQYF. In nucleotides, the CDR3 is TGTGCCAGCGAGGGACTAGCGGGGGGTGACGAGCAGTACTTC.